The following is a TCR beta chain sequence with its context. Its cognate antigen has yet to be identified. Per-base quality was not reported, and no clone a single base away is much larger than it. The sequencer was an Illumina NovaSeq 6000. TCRalpha and TCRbeta cDNA libraries were built by 5'RACE with constant-segment primers, adding sample barcodes and unique molecular identifiers. Trizol reagent was used to extract RNA from every sample. Libraries were amplified in two PCR steps, with a second sample barcode and Illumina TruSeq adapters added in the second step. Sequencing of libraries was performed on an Illumina NovaSeq with 2 x 150 bp paired-end reads. In the original analysis: Demultiplexing of reads and collapsing into UMI-guided consensus sequences were performed with migec v1.2.7. With mixcr v2.1.11, UMI consensuses were aligned to TRA and TRB V and J templates and assembled into clonotypes. Expanded or contracted clonotypes were those called significant by both edgeR and NoisET, with noise models trained on biological replicates. For edgeR calls, a false discovery rate-adjusted p below 0.01 and a log2 fold-change threshold of 1 were applied. PCA with hierarchical clustering of max-normalized trajectories of the 1000 most abundant clonotypes was used as exploratory dynamics analysis. The CD4 or CD8 phenotype of responding clones was assigned using the separately sequenced CD4+ and CD8+ repertoires. In-frame beta chains were kept once TCRdb had trimmed the public reads at Q25 with fastp and called clones with MiXCR. Rows with one shared CDR3 protein collapse into an entry with the most common genes and DNA. Here the V and J calls rest on TCRdb's processing, not on the authors' analysis. The sample table contains hundreds of thousands of distinct CDR3 sequences; only one count was recorded for about 25% of them. The top ten clones comprise about an eighth of the sample.

These data belong to a study of T-cell memory formation after mild COVID-19 (dated by TCRdb to 2020 to 2022). About the investigation overall: Most TCR sequence clusters were specific to one of the two donors. Longitudinal TCRalpha and TCRbeta repertoire sequencing tracked T-cell clones expanding and contracting after mild COVID-19 in a couple of donors. The cohort was made up of two young adult volunteers, one female and one male, who were previously healthy.

What the work shows at the level of the full study, not this receptor alone: Balanced CD4/CD8 phenotypes were observed for clones contracting from day 15 to 85, whereas a bias towards CD4+ was observed for a second wave of clones expanding from day 15 to 37. Contracting CD4+ clones appeared mostly in the CM and EM memory subsets, whereas CD8+ clones were enriched in EMRA. Some responding clones were detected in pre-infection memory, suggesting pre-existing cross-reactive memory T cells joined the SARS-CoV-2 response. Whether the second-wave clones peaking on day 37 were SARS-CoV-2 specific was not confirmed. Only a couple of mild cases were covered by the study, and larger cohorts that include severe cases with pre-infection samples were considered necessary.

PBMCs were isolated by Ficoll-Paque density gradient centrifugation. This sequence was found in an adult woman who had mild COVID-19 (a few samples of this study predate the infection). The sample titles of this study are shuffled in the database, so cell type and time point are left out; the donor was told from shared clones. The source material was PBMCs or a T cell subset sorted from them (not recorded which).

The bases read TGTGCCAGCAGCCCACGAACGGGGGTGGGGGAGACCCAGTACTTC. This encodes CASSPRTGVGETQYF. This chain joins TRBV3-1 to TRBJ2-5, with TRBD2 as a weak D call on 6 bases. V and J are truncated by 4 bases and 5 bases respectively, leaving an intervening sequence of 17 bases. CDR1 LGHDT and CDR2 YNNKEL were looked up in the germline V gene (reference sequence). From cysteine to phenylalanine, the CDR3 is 15 amino acids long. The sequence is cut down to CDR3 DNA, 45 bases in frame from base 1.